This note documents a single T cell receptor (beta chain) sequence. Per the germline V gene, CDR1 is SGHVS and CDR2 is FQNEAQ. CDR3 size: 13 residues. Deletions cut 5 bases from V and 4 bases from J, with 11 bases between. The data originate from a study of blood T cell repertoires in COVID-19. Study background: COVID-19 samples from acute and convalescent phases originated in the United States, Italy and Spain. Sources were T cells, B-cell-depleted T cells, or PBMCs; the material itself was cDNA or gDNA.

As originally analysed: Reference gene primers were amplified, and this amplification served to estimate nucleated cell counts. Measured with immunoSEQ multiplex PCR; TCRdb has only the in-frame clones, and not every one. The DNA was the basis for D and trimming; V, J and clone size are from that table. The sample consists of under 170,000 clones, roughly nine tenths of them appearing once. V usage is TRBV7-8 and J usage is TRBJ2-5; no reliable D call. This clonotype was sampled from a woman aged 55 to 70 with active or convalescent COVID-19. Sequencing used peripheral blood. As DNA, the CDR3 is TGTGCCAGCAGCCCCCGCCTAGTAGAGACCCAGTACTTC. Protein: CASSPRLVETQYF.